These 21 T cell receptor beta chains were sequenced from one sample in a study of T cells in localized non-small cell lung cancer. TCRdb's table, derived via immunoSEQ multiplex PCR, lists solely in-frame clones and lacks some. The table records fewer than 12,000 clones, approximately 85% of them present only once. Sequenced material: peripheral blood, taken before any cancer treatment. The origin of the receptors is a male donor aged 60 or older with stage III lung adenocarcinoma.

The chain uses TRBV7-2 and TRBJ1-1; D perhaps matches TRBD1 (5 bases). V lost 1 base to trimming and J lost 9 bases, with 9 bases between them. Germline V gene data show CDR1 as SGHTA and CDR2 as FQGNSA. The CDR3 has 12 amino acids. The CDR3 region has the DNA TGTGCCAGCAGCTTAGATGGGGGAAAAGCTTTCTTT. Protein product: CASSLDGGKAFF.

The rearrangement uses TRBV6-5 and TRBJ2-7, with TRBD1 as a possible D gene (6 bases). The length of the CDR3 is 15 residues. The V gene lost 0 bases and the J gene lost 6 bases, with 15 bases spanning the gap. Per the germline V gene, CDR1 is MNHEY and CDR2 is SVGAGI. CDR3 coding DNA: TGTGCCAGCAGTTACTCGCAGGGGCTAAGTTCCGAGCAGTACTTC. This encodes CASSYSQGLSSEQYF.

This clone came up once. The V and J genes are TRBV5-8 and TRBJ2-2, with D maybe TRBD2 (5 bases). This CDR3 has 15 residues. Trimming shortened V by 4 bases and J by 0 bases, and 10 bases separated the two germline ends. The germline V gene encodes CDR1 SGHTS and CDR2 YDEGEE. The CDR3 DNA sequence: TGTGCCAGCAGCCGGGGATTAACGAACACCGGGGAGCTGTTTTTT. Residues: CASSRGLTNTGELFF.

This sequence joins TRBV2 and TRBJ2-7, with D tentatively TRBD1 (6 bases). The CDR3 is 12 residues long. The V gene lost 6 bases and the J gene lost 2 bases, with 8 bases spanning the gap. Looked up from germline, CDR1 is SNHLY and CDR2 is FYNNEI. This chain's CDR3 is CASRGQTYEQYF. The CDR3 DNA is TGTGCCAGCAGGGGACAAACCTACGAGCAGTACTTC.

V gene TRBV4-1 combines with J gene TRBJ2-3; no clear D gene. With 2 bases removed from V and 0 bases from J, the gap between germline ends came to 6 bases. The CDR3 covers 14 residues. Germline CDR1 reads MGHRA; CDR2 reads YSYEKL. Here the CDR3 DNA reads TGCGCCAGCAGCCAAATAACGAGCACAGATACGCAGTATTTT. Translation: CASSQITSTDTQYF.

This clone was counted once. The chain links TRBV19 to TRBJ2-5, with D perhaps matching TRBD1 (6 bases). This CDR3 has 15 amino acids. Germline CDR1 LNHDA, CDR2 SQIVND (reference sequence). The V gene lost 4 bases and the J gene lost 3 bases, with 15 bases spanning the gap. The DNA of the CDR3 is TGTGCCAGTAGTAGGTCGACAGGTCGAGAAGAGACCCAGTACTTC. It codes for CASSRSTGREETQYF.

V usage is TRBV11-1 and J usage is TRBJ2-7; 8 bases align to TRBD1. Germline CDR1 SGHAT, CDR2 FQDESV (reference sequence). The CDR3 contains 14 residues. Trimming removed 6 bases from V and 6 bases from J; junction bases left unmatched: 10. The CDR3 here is CASSRTGNSGEQYF. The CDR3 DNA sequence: TGTGCCAGCAGTCGGACAGGGAATTCTGGCGAGCAGTACTTC.

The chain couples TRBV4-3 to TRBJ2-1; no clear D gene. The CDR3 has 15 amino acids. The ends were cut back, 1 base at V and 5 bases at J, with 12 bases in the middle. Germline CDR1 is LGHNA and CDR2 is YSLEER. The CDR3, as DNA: TGCGCCAGCAGCCAAGGACTCGGGCTAAACAATGAGCAGTTCTTC. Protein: CASSQGLGLNNEQFF.

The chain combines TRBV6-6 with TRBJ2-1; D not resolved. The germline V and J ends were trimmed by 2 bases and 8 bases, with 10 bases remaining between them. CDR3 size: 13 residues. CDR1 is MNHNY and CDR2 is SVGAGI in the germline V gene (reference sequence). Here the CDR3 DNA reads TGTGCCAGCAGTTACGTCGGTGGATATGAGCAGTTCTTC. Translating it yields CASSYVGGYEQFF.

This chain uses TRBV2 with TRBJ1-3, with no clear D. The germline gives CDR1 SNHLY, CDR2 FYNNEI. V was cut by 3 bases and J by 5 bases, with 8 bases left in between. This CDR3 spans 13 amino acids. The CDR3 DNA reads TGTGCCAGCAGTGAGCAGGCGCGAAACACCATATATTTT. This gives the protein CASSEQARNTIYF.

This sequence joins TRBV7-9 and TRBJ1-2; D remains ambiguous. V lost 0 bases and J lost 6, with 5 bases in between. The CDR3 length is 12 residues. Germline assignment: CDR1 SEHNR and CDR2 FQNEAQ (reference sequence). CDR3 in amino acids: CASSLAENGYTF. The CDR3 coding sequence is TGTGCCAGCAGCTTAGCAGAGAATGGCTACACCTTC.

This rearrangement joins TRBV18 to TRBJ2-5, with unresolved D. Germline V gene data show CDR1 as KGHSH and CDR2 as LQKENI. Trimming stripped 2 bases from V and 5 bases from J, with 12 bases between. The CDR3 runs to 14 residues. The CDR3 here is CASSPIEPRETQYF. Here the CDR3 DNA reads TGTGCCAGCTCACCAATAGAGCCTAGGGAGACCCAGTACTTC.

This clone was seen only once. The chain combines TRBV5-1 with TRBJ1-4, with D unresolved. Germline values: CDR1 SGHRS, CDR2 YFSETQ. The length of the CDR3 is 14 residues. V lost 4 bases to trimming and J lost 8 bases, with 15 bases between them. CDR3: CASSELKGEEKLFF. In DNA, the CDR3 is TGCGCCAGCAGCGAGTTAAAGGGAGAAGAAAAACTGTTTTTT.

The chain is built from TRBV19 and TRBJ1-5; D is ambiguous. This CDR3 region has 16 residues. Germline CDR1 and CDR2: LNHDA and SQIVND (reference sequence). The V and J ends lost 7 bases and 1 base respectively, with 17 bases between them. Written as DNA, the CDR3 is TGTGCCAGTACCCGCCGAGTAGGCTCAAGCAATCAGCCCCAGCATTTT. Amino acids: CASTRRVGSSNQPQHF. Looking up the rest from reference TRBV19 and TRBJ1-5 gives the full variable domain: DGGITQSPKYLFRKEGQNVTLSCEQNLNHDAMYWYRQDPGQGLRLIYYSQIVNDFQKGDIAEGYSVSREKKESFPLTVTSAQKNPTAFYLCASTRRVGSSNQPQHFGDGTRLSIL.

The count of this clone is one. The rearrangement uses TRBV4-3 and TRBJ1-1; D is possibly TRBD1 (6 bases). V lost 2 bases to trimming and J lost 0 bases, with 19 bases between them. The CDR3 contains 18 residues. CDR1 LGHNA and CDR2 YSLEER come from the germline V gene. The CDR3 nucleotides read TGCGCCAGCAGCCAAATTTTGGCCAGGGGAAATCTGAACACTGAAGCTTTCTTT. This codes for CASSQILARGNLNTEAFF.

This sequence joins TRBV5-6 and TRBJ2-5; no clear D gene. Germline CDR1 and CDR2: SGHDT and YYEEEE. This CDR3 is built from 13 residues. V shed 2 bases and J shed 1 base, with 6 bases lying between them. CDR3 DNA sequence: TGTGCCAGCAGCTTCGACATCCAAGAGACCCAGTACTTC. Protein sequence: CASSFDIQETQYF.

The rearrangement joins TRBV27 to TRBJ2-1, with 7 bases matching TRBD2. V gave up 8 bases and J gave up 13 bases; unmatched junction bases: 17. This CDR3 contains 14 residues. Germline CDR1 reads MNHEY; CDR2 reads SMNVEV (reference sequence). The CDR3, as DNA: TGTGCCAGCCGCCAGGAACTGGGGACTAAAACTCAGTTCTTC. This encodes CASRQELGTKTQFF.

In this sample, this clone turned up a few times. In DNA form, the CDR3 reads TGTGCCAGTAGGACAGGGAACCCTGGAAACACCATATATTTT. Translation: CASRTGNPGNTIYF. V usage is TRBV19 and J usage is TRBJ1-3; 7 bases fit TRBD1. J lost 2 bases, V lost 6 bases, and 4 bases had no gene match. Germline V lookup: CDR1 LNHDA, CDR2 SQIVND (reference sequence). The CDR3 length is 14 residues.

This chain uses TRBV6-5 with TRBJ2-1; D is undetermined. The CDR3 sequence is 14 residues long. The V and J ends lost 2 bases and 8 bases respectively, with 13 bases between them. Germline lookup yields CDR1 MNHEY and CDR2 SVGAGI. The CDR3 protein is CASSYDHNKDEQFF. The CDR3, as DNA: TGTGCCAGCAGTTACGACCATAATAAAGATGAGCAGTTCTTC.

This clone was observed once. The CDR3 region is CASSLGNSDQPQHF. CDR3 DNA: TGTGCCAGCAGCTTAGGAAATTCCGACCAGCCCCAGCATTTT. The chain couples TRBV7-2 to TRBJ1-5; D is ambiguous. Trimming took 1 base from V and 7 from J, leaving 11 bases between them. Per germline, CDR1 SGHTA and CDR2 FQGNSA. The CDR3 contains 14 residues.

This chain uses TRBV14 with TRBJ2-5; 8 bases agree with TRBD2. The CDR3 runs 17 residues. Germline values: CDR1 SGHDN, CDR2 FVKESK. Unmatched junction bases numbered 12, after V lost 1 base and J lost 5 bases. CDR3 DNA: TGTGCCAGCAGCCAAGCATCACGGGAGGGCCGTCGGGAGACCCAGTACTTC. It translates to CASSQASREGRRETQYF.